This is a list of T cell receptor beta chains from one sample in a study of shared clonotypes between healthy human individuals. Sequencing was performed with immunoSEQ multiplex PCR; in TCRdb, only in-frame clones are kept and a portion is missing. The repertoire holds 400,000 to 500,000 clones, with 60% to 85% as singletons. Specimen: PBMCs. These TCRs come from a woman aged 40 to 50 in good health. Some clones in this sample may be carry-over from other donors' samples. CDR3s include the opening cysteine and the closing phenylalanine or tryptophan. D genes are given only for firm matches. The size of a clone is reported for some rows only, either as once, few or many, or as a class for expanded clones.

abundance,j_gene,v_gene,d_gene,CDR3aa,CDR3nt
-,TRBJ2-7,TRBV6-6,TRBD2,CASSQTSGNLYEQYF,TGTGCCAGCAGTCAGACTAGCGGGAACCTATACGAGCAGTACTTC
-,TRBJ2-3,TRBV2,TRBD2,CAGLAGGTDTQYF,TGTGCCGGGCTAGCGGGAGGCACAGATACGCAGTATTTT
-,TRBJ1-1,TRBV5-1,-,CASSPILNTEAFF,TGCGCCAGCAGCCCAATACTTAACACTGAAGCTTTCTTT
-,TRBJ2-7,TRBV5-5,TRBD1,CASKTDRANYEQYF,TGTGCCAGCAAAACCGACAGGGCCAACTACGAGCAGTACTTC
-,TRBJ2-7,TRBV11-2,TRBD1,CASSLAGGGSYEQYF,TGTGCCAGCAGCCTAGCAGGGGGCGGCTCCTACGAGCAGTACTTC
few,TRBJ2-2,TRBV30,-,CAWSVPRTRAGELFF,TGTGCCTGGAGTGTTCCCCGGACAAGGGCCGGGGAGCTGTTTTTT
once,TRBJ2-2,TRBV11-3,-,CASSLQYTGELFF,TGTGCCAGCAGCTTACAGTACACCGGGGAGCTGTTTTTT
-,TRBJ1-1,TRBV7-2,-,CASSSQGSTEAFF,TGTGCCAGCAGCTCTCAGGGGAGCACTGAAGCTTTCTTT
-,TRBJ2-5,TRBV5-1,-,CASSLVSGSQETQYF,TGCGCCAGCAGCTTGGTGTCAGGATCCCAAGAGACCCAGTACTTC
-,TRBJ1-3,TRBV6-1,-,CASSLQGGSGNTIYF,TGTGCCAGCAGTCTTCAGGGTGGAAGCGGAAACACCATATATTTT
-,TRBJ1-4,TRBV28,TRBD1,CASSFEGATEKLFF,TGTGCCAGCAGTTTTGAGGGGGCTACTGAAAAACTGTTTTTT
-,TRBJ2-1,TRBV13,-,CASSQRREMRNEQFF,TGTGCCAGCAGCCAGAGGAGGGAAATGAGGAATGAGCAGTTCTTC
-,TRBJ2-7,TRBV11-3,TRBD2,CASSPGTTHGIYEQYF,TGTGCCAGCAGCCCGGGGACTACCCATGGCATCTACGAGCAGTACTTC
-,TRBJ2-7,TRBV6-1,-,CASSEGWVRSYEQYF,TGTGCCAGCAGTGAGGGCTGGGTTCGCTCCTACGAGCAGTACTTC
-,TRBJ2-5,TRBV11-2,-,CASSAGGGETQYF,TGTGCCAGCAGCGCCGGGGGTGGGGAGACCCAGTACTTC
-,TRBJ2-2,TRBV2,TRBD2,CASRRLASGELFF,TGCGCCAGCAGAAGACTAGCGTCCGGGGAGCTGTTTTTT